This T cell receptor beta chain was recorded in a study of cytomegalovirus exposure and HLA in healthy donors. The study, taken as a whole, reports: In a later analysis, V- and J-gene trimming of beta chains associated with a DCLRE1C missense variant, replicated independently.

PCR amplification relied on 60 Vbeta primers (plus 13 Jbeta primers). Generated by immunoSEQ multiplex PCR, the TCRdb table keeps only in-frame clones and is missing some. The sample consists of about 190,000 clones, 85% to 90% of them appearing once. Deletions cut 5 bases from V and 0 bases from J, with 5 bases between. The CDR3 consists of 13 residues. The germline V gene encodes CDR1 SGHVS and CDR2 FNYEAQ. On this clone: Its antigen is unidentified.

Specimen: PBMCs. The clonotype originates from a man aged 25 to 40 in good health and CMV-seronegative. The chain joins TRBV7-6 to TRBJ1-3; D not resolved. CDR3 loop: CASSKSSGNTIYF. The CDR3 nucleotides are TGTGCCAGCAGCAAGAGCTCTGGAAACACCATATATTTT.